The 7 T cell receptor beta chains given below trace back to one sample, sequenced in a study of T cell changes during pregnancy in multiple sclerosis. Here immunoSEQ multiplex PCR was the method, and the copy in TCRdb shows in-frame clones only, minus some. Among about 59,000 clones listed, around 93% were seen once. The starting material was CD4+ T cells from peripheral blood mononuclear cells, obtained before pregnancy. All receptors derive from a female donor with multiple sclerosis, enrolled in a pregnancy study.

The chain links TRBV28 to TRBJ2-1; 10 bases match TRBD1. The V and J ends lost 5 bases and 7 bases, in that order; junction bases with no gene match: 5. The CDR3 runs to 14 residues. Germline CDR1 reads MDHEN; CDR2 reads SYDVKM. The CDR3 DNA sequence: TGTGCCAGCAGTACCCCGGGACAGGGGAATGAGCAGTTCTTC. Protein product: CASSTPGQGNEQFF.

The chain employs TRBV5-4 and TRBJ2-5; 10 nucleotides match TRBD2. CDR1 is SGHNT, CDR2 YYREEE, per germline (reference sequence). The CDR3 is 15 amino acids. After removal of 4 bases from V and 4 bases from J, the junction contained 7 bases not matched to a gene. DNA of the CDR3: TGTGCCAGCAGCCCCGGACTAGCGGAGGGAGAGACCCAGTACTTC. This codes for CASSPGLAEGETQYF.

J is TRBJ2-1 and V is TRBV7-3; D may be TRBD1 (6 bases). CDR3 size: 13 residues. CDR1 and CDR2 from the germline V gene are SGHTA and FQGTGA. Trimming took off 3 bases at V and 5 bases at J, with 8 bases between the two ends. The CDR3 coding sequence is TGTGCCAGCAGCTTTACAGGGAACAATGAGCAGTTCTTC. It translates to CASSFTGNNEQFF.

This chain links TRBV19 with TRBJ1-4, with 9 bases identical to TRBD1. The CDR3 has 15 amino acids. Germline values: CDR1 LNHDA, CDR2 SQIVND (reference sequence). J lost 2 bases, V lost 4 bases, and 2 bases had no gene match. CDR3 in amino acids: CASSRDRATNEKLFF. CDR3 in DNA: TGTGCCAGTAGTAGGGACAGGGCCACTAATGAAAAACTGTTTTTT.

The chain couples TRBV25-1 to TRBJ1-1; 9 bases map to TRBD1. CDR1 MGHDK and CDR2 SYGVNS come from the germline V gene. This CDR3 spans 14 amino acids. V lost 4 bases and J lost 6; bases outside the gene matches: 6. CDR3 loop: CASSVQGARAEAFF. The DNA for the CDR3 is TGTGCCAGCAGTGTACAGGGGGCGCGAGCTGAAGCTTTCTTT. Full variable domain (remainder filled in from reference TRBV25-1 and TRBJ1-1): EADIYQTPRYLVIGTGKKITLECSQTMGHDKMYWYQQDPGMELHLIHYSYGVNSTEKGDLSSESTVSRIRTEHFPLTLESARPSHTSQYLCASSVQGARAEAFFGQGTRLTVV.

The chain couples TRBV5-4 to TRBJ2-1; 9 bases match TRBD2. Germline V gives CDR1 SGHNT, CDR2 YYREEE (reference sequence). V dropped 0 bases and J dropped 13; count of bases not matched to a gene: 14. This CDR3 spans 16 amino acids. Here the CDR3 DNA reads TGTGCCAGCAGCTTGGGAGCGGGAGGAGTAATTTCAAGTCAGTTCTTC. Protein sequence: CASSLGAGGVISSQFF. Using reference TRBV5-4 and TRBJ2-1 for the parts outside the CDR3, the full variable domain is ETGVTQSPTHLIKTRGQQVTLRCSSQSGHNTVSWYQQALGQGPQFIFQYYREEENGRGNFPPRFSGLQFPNYSSELNVNALELDDSALYLCASSLGAGGVISSQFFGPGTRLTVL.

The chain has TRBV19 and TRBJ2-7; D is ambiguous. Trimming left V 3 bases short and J 2 bases short, with 14 bases between. From germline, CDR1 is LNHDA and CDR2 SQIVND (reference sequence). This CDR3 has 15 amino acids. CDR3 DNA sequence: TGTGCCAGTAGTATTGGATACGGGTCTACCTACGAGCAGTACTTC. Translating gives CASSIGYGSTYEQYF.